This is a list of T cell receptor beta chains from one sample in a study of blood T cell repertoires in COVID-19. Sequencing was performed with immunoSEQ multiplex PCR; in TCRdb, only in-frame clones are kept and a portion is missing. Counted here are 90,000 to 130,000 clones, about 80% occurring once; the ten biggest clones make up about 3.8%. The specimen sequenced was peripheral blood. The receptor set was obtained from a woman older than 75 with acute or convalescent COVID-19. CDR3s include the opening cysteine and the closing phenylalanine or tryptophan. The D gene is left open where the match is weak. Not all rows give a size; the values are once, few, many and, for expanded clones, a class.

j_call | v_call | clone_size | d_call | cdr3_nt | cdr3_aa
TRBJ2-3 | TRBV7-3 | once | - | TGTGCCAGCAGTGATATTAAGGGGCTACATACGCAGTATTTT | CASSDIKGLHTQYF
TRBJ1-6 | TRBV25-1 | - | - | TGTGCCAGCAATCCAGGGGCCTATAATTCACCCCTCCACTTT | CASNPGAYNSPLHF
TRBJ1-2 | TRBV11-2 | - | - | TGTGCCAGCAGCCCAGGACATCGGGCGGCTATAAGCTACACCTTC | CASSPGHRAAISYTF
TRBJ2-3 | TRBV5-6 | few | - | TGTGCCAGCAGCTTGGTGGGGCCCACAGATACGCAGTATTTT | CASSLVGPTDTQYF
TRBJ1-5 | TRBV6-5 | - | - | TGTGCCAGCAGTCTCGAGGAGGGGACGCCCCAGCATTTT | CASSLEEGTPQHF
TRBJ2-1 | TRBV7-8 | once | TRBD2 | TGTGCCAGCAGCTTAGGGGTAGGGCTAGCGGGGGGCGATTACAATGAGCAGTTCTTC | CASSLGVGLAGGDYNEQFF
TRBJ1-3 | TRBV4-2 | - | - | TGTGCCAGCAGCCAAGATCAGGGCAGGATCTCTGGAAACACCATATATTTT | CASSQDQGRISGNTIYF
TRBJ1-5 | TRBV6-5 | - | TRBD1 | TGTGCCAGCAGAACGGGACAGGGCGGTCAGCCCCAGCATTTT | CASRTGQGGQPQHF
TRBJ2-5 | TRBV14 | - | TRBD2 | TGTGCCAGCAGCCACTGGGCGGGAGGGGTTGAAGAGACCCAGTACTTC | CASSHWAGGVEETQYF
TRBJ1-2 | TRBV29-1 | once | - | TGCAGCTTCGGGATCGGCGCAGACTATGGCTACACCTTC | CSFGIGADYGYTF
TRBJ2-7 | TRBV5-1 | - | TRBD1 | TGCGCCAGCAGCCGGGACAGGGGGGACTACGAGCAGTACTTC | CASSRDRGDYEQYF
TRBJ2-5 | TRBV5-4 | - | TRBD2 | TGTGCCAGCAGCCACGGACTAGCGGTACAAGAGACCCAGTACTTC | CASSHGLAVQETQYF
TRBJ1-2 | TRBV28 | - | TRBD1 | TGTGCCAGCAGTTCACCCGGGACAGGGAATAACTATGGCTACACCTTC | CASSSPGTGNNYGYTF
TRBJ1-6 | TRBV5-1 | - | - | TGCGCCAGCAGCAATTCGGACAGCAATTCACCCCTCCACTTT | CASSNSDSNSPLHF
TRBJ2-1 | TRBV7-8 | - | - | TGTGCCAGCAGCTTAGGGGCCCCCAGCTCCTACAATGAGCAGTTCTTC | CASSLGAPSSYNEQFF
TRBJ1-6 | TRBV6-5 | once | - | TGTGCCAGCAGTCCCACTTCCCCGGTCCATTCACCCCTCCACTTT | CASSPTSPVHSPLHF
TRBJ1-2 | TRBV4-1 | many | TRBD1 | TGCGCCAGCGGCACCCATACAGGGGGCGCGTACGGTGGCTACACCTTC | CASGTHTGGAYGGYTF
TRBJ1-6 | TRBV30 | - | - | TGTGCCTGGAACAGGGAGTCTAATTCACCCCTCCACTTT | CAWNRESNSPLHF
TRBJ1-4 | TRBV4-2 | - | - | TGTGCCAGCAGCCAAGCTGCGGGAGCAACTAATGAAAAACTGTTTTTT | CASSQAAGATNEKLFF
TRBJ2-3 | TRBV4-2 | once | TRBD1 | TGTGCCAGCAGCCAAGATCTGCCTCGACAGGGACCCAGAGGAACAGATACGCAGTATTTT | CASSQDLPRQGPRGTDTQYF
TRBJ2-7 | TRBV19 | - | - | TGTGCCAGTAGTCCGATGGGAGACAGGCCTTACGAGCAGTACTTC | CASSPMGDRPYEQYF
TRBJ1-5 | TRBV19 | medium-sized | - | TGTGCCAGTAGCGACACCCACAATCAGCCCCAGCATTTT | CASSDTHNQPQHF
TRBJ2-2 | TRBV5-1 | - | - | TGCGCCAGCAGCTTGGTGTCGGTCACCGGGGAGCTGTTTTTT | CASSLVSVTGELFF
TRBJ2-5 | TRBV5-5 | - | - | TGTGCCAGCAGCTTGGGCCCTACTCAGGGAACGGAGACCCAGTACTTC | CASSLGPTQGTETQYF
TRBJ2-7 | TRBV7-8 | - | - | TGTGCCAGCAGCTTAGCGAGCCAGGTCTACGAGCAGTACTTC | CASSLASQVYEQYF
TRBJ2-7 | TRBV19 | - | TRBD1 | TGTGCCAGTAGTAGCGGACAGGGTAATACCCACGAGCAGTACTTC | CASSSGQGNTHEQYF
TRBJ2-5 | TRBV5-1 | - | TRBD2 | TGCGCCAGCAGCCCGGGGGGGCCGTGGGAGACCCAGTACTTC | CASSPGGPWETQYF
TRBJ1-6 | TRBV5-1 | - | TRBD1 | TGCGCCAGCAGCTTTGACAGGGCATCCTCCTCCTATAATTCACCCCTCCACTTT | CASSFDRASSSYNSPLHF
TRBJ2-7 | TRBV9 | - | TRBD2 | TGTGCCAGCAGCGTAGGTAGCGGGAGGGACCGCGAGCAGTACTTC | CASSVGSGRDREQYF
TRBJ1-6 | TRBV2 | - | TRBD1 | TGTGCCAGCAGCCCGGGACAGCGGAATTCACCCCTCCACTTT | CASSPGQRNSPLHF
TRBJ2-3 | TRBV21-1 | few | - | TGTGCCAGAAACCCTGAACGGAAGGCTAGCGGGAGGAAGGCGGGCACAGATACGCAGTATTTT | CARNPERKASGRKAGTDTQYF
TRBJ1-2 | TRBV19 | - | - | TGTGCCAGTAGTATGGCCAGGGGCGCCGTAAATGGCTACACCTTC | CASSMARGAVNGYTF
TRBJ1-1 | TRBV6-2/TRBV6-3 | - | TRBD1 | TGTGCCAGCAGCCACGGACAGGGGTGGACTGAAGCTTTCTTT | CASSHGQGWTEAFF
TRBJ2-7 | TRBV6-2/TRBV6-3 | - | TRBD2 | TGTGCCAGCAGTTACTCCGGGACTAGCCTATACGAGCAGTACTTC | CASSYSGTSLYEQYF
TRBJ2-2 | TRBV27 | few | - | TGTGCCAGCAGTTTATCAGCCACCGGGGAGCTGTTTTTT | CASSLSATGELFF
TRBJ1-1 | TRBV18 | - | - | TGTGCCAGCTCACGGACTCGGGAGACTGAAGCTTTCTTT | CASSRTRETEAFF
TRBJ1-5 | TRBV7-2 | - | - | TGTGCCAGCAGCTTAGCGGGTACAGGGCATCAGCCCCAGCATTTT | CASSLAGTGHQPQHF
TRBJ1-5 | TRBV19 | - | TRBD1 | TGTGCCAGTAGTATAGACCGCCGGGACAGAGATAGCAATCAGCCCCAGCATTTT | CASSIDRRDRDSNQPQHF
TRBJ2-3 | TRBV2 | - | TRBD2 | TGTGCCAGCAGCGAACTTAGCGGGGGGTCTATGTATTTT | CASSELSGGSMYF
TRBJ1-4 | TRBV29-1 | - | TRBD1 | TGCAGCGTCGAGGGGACAGGGGATAATGAAAAACTGTTTTTT | CSVEGTGDNEKLFF
TRBJ2-1 | TRBV7-9 | - | - | TGTGCCAGCAGCTTAGCGCGATCTTCCTACAATGAGCAGTTCTTC | CASSLARSSYNEQFF
TRBJ1-2 | TRBV6-5 | - | - | TGTGCCAGCAGTTACTCGAATACAGGTGGCTACACCTTC | CASSYSNTGGYTF
TRBJ2-3 | TRBV5-5 | - | TRBD1 | TGTGCCAGCAGCTTTCGACAGGGCAGGAGCACAGATACGCAGTATTTT | CASSFRQGRSTDTQYF
TRBJ2-1 | TRBV9 | - | TRBD1 | TGTGCCAGCAGCCTGGACAGGGGCTATGAGCAGTTCTTC | CASSLDRGYEQFF